This T cell receptor (beta chain) is drawn from a study of cytomegalovirus exposure and HLA in healthy donors. Overall study: The Caucasian-associated ancestry cluster contained 75% to 85% of the approximately 430 genotyped donors.

This clone has more than one count but fewer than ten. With 2 bases removed from V and 4 bases from J, the gap between germline ends came to 11 bases. This CDR3 region has 15 residues. Per the germline V gene, CDR1 is MNHEY and CDR2 is SVGAGI. Researchers ran the PCR with 60 Vbeta and 13 Jbeta primers. Generated by immunoSEQ multiplex PCR, the TCRdb table keeps only in-frame clones and is missing some. This sample has 200,000 to 250,000 clones; just under 85% occur once, and the top ten carry about 0.58%. The origin of this receptor is a woman in her thirties or forties in good health and CMV-seronegative. Sequencing was done on a sample of PBMCs. This chain links TRBV6-5 with TRBJ1-4, with D maybe TRBD1 (6 bases). CDR3 in amino acids: CASSYRGGYNEKLFF. Written as DNA, the CDR3 is TGTGCCAGCAGTTACAGAGGGGGTTATAATGAAAAACTGTTTTTT.